This T cell receptor (beta chain) was sequenced in a study of identical twins. Regarding the study as a whole: In cord blood, abundant beta clonotypes had fewer insertions; memory showed no trend.

The CDR3 has 12 residues. Germline assignment: CDR1 DFQATT and CDR2 SNEGSKA (reference sequence). Trimming shortened V by 6 bases and J by 6 bases, and 13 bases separated the two germline ends. Unique molecular identifiers were present on the cDNA, which also gained a universal primer site by template switching. Each CDR3 protein gets one entry after TCRdb re-called the 5' RACE reads with MiXCR. The sample has roughly 1.6 million distinct CDR3 sequences, less than 35% seen once. Comments on this clonotype: Its antigen is undetermined.

The chain joins TRBV20-1 to TRBJ2-3; D may be TRBD1 (5 bases). This clonotype was sampled from a newborn girl in good health. What was sequenced was cord blood. This chain's CDR3 is CSAQTGPDTQYF. The CDR3 DNA reads TGCAGTGCGCAAACAGGACCCGATACGCAGTATTTT.